This T cell receptor delta chain is drawn from a study of gamma delta lymphoproliferative disorders and STAT genes. Study at large: The LymphoTrack Dx TCRG Assay amplified gamma chains from at least 50 ng of genomic DNA.

To note about this clone: This is likely an artifact of a read error, given a far larger clone one base away.

Genomic DNA from isolated PBMCs served as the sequencing template. TCRdb fed the multiplex PCR reads into CATT to redo clone calling. The profile shows about a thousand delta-chain clones, approximately 2.1% of them singletons. Germline V gene data show CDR1 as GEAIGNYY and CDR2 as EKD. CDR3 length: 15 residues. Trimming removed 3 bases at V and 0 bases at J, with 13 bases between. The sequencing input was blood. The V call is TRDV2, the J call TRDJ1; D uncertain. This TCR was sampled from a human donor in good health. The CDR3 bases are TGTGCCTGTGACTCTCTATGGGAGAACACCGATAAACTCATCTTT. It encodes CACDSLWENTDKLIF.